These 15 T cell receptor beta chains came from one sample sequenced in a study of shared clonotypes between healthy human individuals. Assay: immunoSEQ multiplex PCR; the TCRdb copy retains only in-frame clones and omits some. The sample carries 2 million to 2.5 million clones, about 92% recorded once. Sequenced input: naive CD4+ T cells from PBMCs. The subset: CD45RA+ positively selected. The receptor set was obtained from a man in his late teens or twenties in good health. Some clones in this sample may be carry-over from other donors' samples.

The chain recombines TRBV7-2 with TRBJ1-2; the D is unclear. Deletions cut 5 bases from V and 2 bases from J, with 3 bases between. Germline-derived CDR1 and CDR2 are SGHTA and FQGNSA. CDR3 length: 11 residues. The CDR3 nucleotides are TGTGCCAGCAGCACAAACTATGGCTACACCTTC. Translation gives CASSTNYGYTF.

To note about this clone: This sample also contains other DNA sequences that code for the same CDR3. V gene TRBV5-4 combines with J gene TRBJ2-3; 9 nucleotides match TRBD2. Trimming at V came to 3 bases and at J to 0 bases, leaving 5 bases not matched to a gene. The CDR3 spans 16 residues. CDR1 and CDR2 (germline): SGHNT, YYREEE (reference sequence). In DNA, the CDR3 is TGTGCCAGCAGCTCCCTGACTAGCGGAAGCACAGATACGCAGTATTTT. Residues: CASSSLTSGSTDTQYF.

This chain uses TRBV5-1 with TRBJ2-2, with D uncertain. There are 14 residues in the CDR3. Germline V CDR1 and CDR2: SGHRS, YFSETQ. V was shortened by 1 base and J by 7 bases, with 11 bases between the two germline ends. The CDR3 here is CASSLFDTGGELFF. The DNA of the CDR3 is TGCGCCAGCAGCTTGTTCGACACGGGCGGGGAGCTGTTTTTT.

This clone was seen more than once but under ten times. The chain uses TRBV6-5 and TRBJ2-2, with D possibly matching TRBD1 (6 bases). The CDR3 has 14 residues. Per the germline V gene, CDR1 is MNHEY and CDR2 is SVGAGI. The V end was cut by 6 bases, the J end by 7 bases, with 15 bases between. This chain's CDR3 is CASRNRQVFGELFF. The DNA of the CDR3 is TGTGCCAGCAGAAACCGACAGGTTTTCGGGGAGCTGTTTTTT.

The J gene is TRBJ2-2, the V gene TRBV19; TRBD1 might be the D (6 bases). The CDR3 runs 16 residues. Trimming pared 5 bases from V and 4 bases from J, leaving 17 bases between. Germline assignment: CDR1 LNHDA and CDR2 SQIVND (reference sequence). The chain's CDR3 is CASSPLAGVGTGELFF. The CDR3 DNA reads as TGTGCCAGTAGTCCCCTGGCAGGGGTGGGCACCGGGGAGCTGTTTTTT.

The chain carries TRBV4-1 and TRBJ2-2; D call uncertain. Trimming pared 0 bases from V and 0 bases from J, leaving 23 bases between. Germline lookup yields CDR1 MGHRA and CDR2 YSYEKL. This CDR3 has 21 residues. CDR3 in DNA: TGCGCCAGCAGCCAAGATGGCTACTTGGGGAAGAGCTCAACGAACACCGGGGAGCTGTTTTTT. It codes for CASSQDGYLGKSSTNTGELFF.

This chain uses TRBV5-4 with TRBJ2-7; 10 nucleotides agree with TRBD2. The CDR3 consists of 15 residues. Germline CDR1 SGHNT, CDR2 YYREEE (reference sequence). Unmatched junction bases numbered 5, after V lost 4 bases and J lost 1 base. The CDR3 coding sequence is TGTGCCAGCAGCAAGAGGACTAGCGGATCCTACGAGCAGTACTTC. Amino acid sequence: CASSKRTSGSYEQYF.

CDR3 sequence: CASSGGPNEQFF. CDR3 in DNA: TGTGCCAGCAGCGGGGGACCGAATGAGCAGTTCTTC. The rearrangement joins TRBV27 to TRBJ2-1, with TRBD2 as a possible D gene (6 bases). The CDR3 loop spans 12 amino acids. CDR1 and CDR2 (germline): MNHEY, SMNVEV (reference sequence). Trimming left V 6 bases short and J 7 bases short, with 10 bases between.

The V and J genes are TRBV28 and TRBJ2-7; D is undetermined. This CDR3 is built from 15 residues. V gave up 2 bases and J gave up 3 bases, with 14 bases separating them. CDR1 is MDHEN, CDR2 SYDVKM, per germline. CDR3 sequence reads: CASSLDPLDRYEQYF. CDR3 nucleotides: TGTGCCAGCAGTTTAGATCCCCTAGACCGCTACGAGCAGTACTTC.

The V and J genes are TRBV2 and TRBJ2-1; 16 nucleotides line up with TRBD2. Germline V gene data show CDR1 as SNHLY and CDR2 as FYNNEI. There are 16 residues in the CDR3. The V segment lost 6 bases and the J segment 7 bases; nucleotides outside the gene matches: 6. The CDR3 region has the DNA TGTGCCAGCAGGGCGGGACTAGCGGGAGGGTATAATGAGCAGTTCTTC. Protein sequence: CASRAGLAGGYNEQFF.

The gene calls are TRBV28 and TRBJ2-7; D uncertain. CDR3 length equals 12 residues. The V and J ends lost 2 bases and 7 bases respectively, with 9 bases between them. The germline CDR1 and CDR2 sequences are MDHEN and SYDVKM. This CDR3 is CASSLPHREQYF. CDR3 bases: TGTGCCAGCAGTTTACCTCATAGGGAGCAGTACTTC.

V gene TRBV7-9 combines with J gene TRBJ2-7, with D perhaps matching TRBD1 (6 bases). The CDR3 contains 12 residues. Trimming left V 7 bases short and J 4 bases short, with 11 bases between. Germline CDR1 SEHNR, CDR2 FQNEAQ (reference sequence). CDR3: CASNGQTYEQYF. The CDR3, as DNA: TGTGCCAGCAACGGACAGACTTACGAGCAGTACTTC.

This clone occurred a few times. The chain couples TRBV28 to TRBJ1-5, with TRBD1 matching 9 bases. Losses at the gene ends were 6 bases for V and 6 bases for J; bases not matched to a gene: 9. The germline gives CDR1 MDHEN, CDR2 SYDVKM. This CDR3 comprises 15 residues. CDR3 nucleotide sequence: TGTGCCAGCAGCCGGGGACAGGGTTACTCTCAGCCCCAGCATTTT. This gives the protein CASSRGQGYSQPQHF.

V is TRBV7-9 and J is TRBJ2-3; the D gene is possibly TRBD1 (5 bases). The CDR3 has 14 amino acids. Germline V gene sequence: CDR1 SEHNR, CDR2 FQNEAQ (reference sequence). Between the trimmed V and J ends, which lost 5 bases and 2 bases, there was a span of 11 bases. The DNA of the CDR3 is TGTGCCAGCAGCGACAGATCACTCACAGATACGCAGTATTTT. This translates into CASSDRSLTDTQYF.

V and J are TRBV7-9 and TRBJ1-4; D unresolved. The germline V gene has CDR1 SEHNR and CDR2 FQNEAQ (reference sequence). The CDR3 extends over 14 amino acids. The V end lost 3 bases, the J end lost 4 bases, and 9 bases lay between the germline ends. The CDR3 DNA is TGTGCCAGCAGCTTTCCGGGAGGTAATGAAAAACTGTTTTTT. It yields the protein CASSFPGGNEKLFF.